A selection of T cell receptor beta chains follows, all from one sample in a study of cytomegalovirus exposure and HLA in healthy donors. The assay was immunoSEQ multiplex PCR, and TCRdb's table has in-frame clones only and misses some. Found here are about 92,000 clones, roughly 80% of them singletons; the top ten hold roughly 6.6%. The sequencing input was PBMCs. These receptors were obtained from a man aged 50 or older in good health and CMV-seropositive. CDR3s include the opening cysteine and the closing phenylalanine or tryptophan. D genes are given only for firm matches. Clone size is not always given. Where it is, it says once, few, many or a class for expanded clones.

j_call v_call clone_size d_call cdr3_nt cdr3_aa
TRBJ2-7 TRBV7-2 NA TRBD2 TGTGCCAGCAGTCTACTAGCGGGGACCCCCTACGAGCAGTACTTC CASSLLAGTPYEQYF
TRBJ2-7 TRBV2 few TRBD1 TGTGCCAGCATGATGGGACAGGGGGCCTACTACGAGCAGTACTTC CASMMGQGAYYEQYF
TRBJ2-7 TRBV2 NA NA TGTGCCATCGAGGACACTTACGAGCAGTACTTC CAIEDTYEQYF
TRBJ2-5 TRBV4-2 NA NA TGTGCCAGCAGACTCGATAGAAGGGGGGAGACCCAGTACTTC CASRLDRRGETQYF
TRBJ1-5 TRBV6-5 NA NA TGTGCCAGCAGTTACTCGCCTAGAGCTGGTCAGCCCCAGCATTTT CASSYSPRAGQPQHF
TRBJ2-1 TRBV29-1 NA NA TGCAGCGTTGAAGATCCGACTTACAATGAGCAGTTCTTC CSVEDPTYNEQFF
TRBJ2-7 TRBV29-1 NA NA TGCAGCGGAACTAGGGGGGGTTACGAGCAGTACTTC CSGTRGGYEQYF
TRBJ2-3 TRBV28 NA NA TGTGCCAGCAGTTTATTATCGCGGGATACGCAGTATTTT CASSLLSRDTQYF
TRBJ1-4 TRBV7-6 NA NA TGTGCCAGCAGCTTAGGGAGGGTGTCAACTAATGAAAAACTGTTTTTT CASSLGRVSTNEKLFF
TRBJ1-5 TRBV27 few NA TGTGCCAGCAGTTTCATCGGGGGGGAACAGCCCCAGCATTTT CASSFIGGEQPQHF
TRBJ2-5 TRBV5-1 NA NA TGCGCCAGCAGCTTGGTTGGGGGGGGCGGCCAAGAGACCCAGTACTTC CASSLVGGGGQETQYF
TRBJ2-1 TRBV30 few NA TGTGCCTGGGTACTAGCCTTTGAGCAGTTCTTC CAWVLAFEQFF
TRBJ1-1 TRBV7-8 NA TRBD1 TGTGCCAGCAGTATTATGGGACAGGACGCTTTCTTT CASSIMGQDAFF
TRBJ2-4 TRBV18 NA TRBD1 TGTGCCAGCTCACCAACCGGGACAGGTTTGACTAACATTCAGTACTTC CASSPTGTGLTNIQYF
TRBJ2-3 TRBV6-5 NA NA TGTGCCAGCAGTTACCTGGGTTTCGGGGCGCAGTATTTT CASSYLGFGAQYF
TRBJ2-7 TRBV9 few NA TGTGCCAGCAGCGCCGGACCGGGGGGCAACGAGCAGTACTTC CASSAGPGGNEQYF
TRBJ1-3 TRBV9 NA NA TGTGCCAGCAGCGCCAAATTAGGGGGTGGAAACACCATATATTTT CASSAKLGGGNTIYF
TRBJ1-6 TRBV9 few NA TGTGCCAGCAGCGTAGAATTGGCAGAGAGTCGGGATTCACCCCTCCACTTT CASSVELAESRDSPLHF